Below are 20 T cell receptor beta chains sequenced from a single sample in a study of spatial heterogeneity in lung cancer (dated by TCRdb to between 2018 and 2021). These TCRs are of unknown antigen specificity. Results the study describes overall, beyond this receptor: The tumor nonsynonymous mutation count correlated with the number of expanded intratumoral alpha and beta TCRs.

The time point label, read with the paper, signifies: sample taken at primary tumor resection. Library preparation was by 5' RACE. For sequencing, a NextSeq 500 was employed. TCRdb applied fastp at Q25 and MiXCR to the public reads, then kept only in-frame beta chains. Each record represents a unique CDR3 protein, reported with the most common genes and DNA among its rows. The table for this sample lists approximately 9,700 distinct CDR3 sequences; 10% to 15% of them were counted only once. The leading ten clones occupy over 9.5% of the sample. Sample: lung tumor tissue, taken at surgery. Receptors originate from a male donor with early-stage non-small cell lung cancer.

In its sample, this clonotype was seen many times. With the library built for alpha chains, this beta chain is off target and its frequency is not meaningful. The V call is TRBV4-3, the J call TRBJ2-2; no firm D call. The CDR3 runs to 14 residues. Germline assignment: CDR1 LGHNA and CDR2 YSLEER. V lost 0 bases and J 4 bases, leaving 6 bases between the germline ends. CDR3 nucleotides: TGCGCCAGCAGCCAAGAAGCCTTCACCGGGGAGCTGTTTTTT. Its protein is CASSQEAFTGELFF.

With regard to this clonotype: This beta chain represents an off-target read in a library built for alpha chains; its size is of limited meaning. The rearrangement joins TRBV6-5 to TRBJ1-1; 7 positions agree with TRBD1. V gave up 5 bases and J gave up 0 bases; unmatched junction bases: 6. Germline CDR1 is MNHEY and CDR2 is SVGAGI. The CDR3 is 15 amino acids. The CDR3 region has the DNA TGTGCCAGCAGTCGGGACAGCCCCATGAACACTGAAGCTTTCTTT. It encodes CASSRDSPMNTEAFF.

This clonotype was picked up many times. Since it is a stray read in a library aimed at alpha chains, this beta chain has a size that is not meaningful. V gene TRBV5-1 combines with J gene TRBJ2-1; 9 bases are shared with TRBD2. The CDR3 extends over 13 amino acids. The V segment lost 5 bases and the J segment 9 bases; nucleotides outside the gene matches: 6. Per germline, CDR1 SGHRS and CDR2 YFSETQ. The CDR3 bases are TGCGCCAGCAGGATAGCGGGAGTAGGTGAGCAGTTCTTC. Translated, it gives CASRIAGVGEQFF.

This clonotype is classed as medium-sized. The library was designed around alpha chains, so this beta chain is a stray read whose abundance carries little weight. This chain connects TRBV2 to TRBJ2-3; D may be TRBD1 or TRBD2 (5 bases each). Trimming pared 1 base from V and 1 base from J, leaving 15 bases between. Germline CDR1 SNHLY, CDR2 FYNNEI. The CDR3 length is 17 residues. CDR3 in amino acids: CASSEGWGISGTDTQYF. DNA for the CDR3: TGTGCCAGCAGTGAAGGCTGGGGGATCTCAGGCACAGATACGCAGTATTTT. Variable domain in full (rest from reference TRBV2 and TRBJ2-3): EPEVTQTPSHQVTQMGQEVILRCVPISNHLYFYWYRQILGQKVEFLVSFYNNEISEKSEIFDDQFSVERPDGSNFTLKIRSTKLEDSAMYFCASSEGWGISGTDTQYFGPGTRLTVL.

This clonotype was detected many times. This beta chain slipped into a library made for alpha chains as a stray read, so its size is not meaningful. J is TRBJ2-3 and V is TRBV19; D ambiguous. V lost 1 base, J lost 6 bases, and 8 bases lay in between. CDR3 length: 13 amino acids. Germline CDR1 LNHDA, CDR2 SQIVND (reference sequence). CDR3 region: CASSIGPADTQYF. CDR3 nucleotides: TGTGCCAGTAGTATAGGTCCCGCGGATACGCAGTATTTT. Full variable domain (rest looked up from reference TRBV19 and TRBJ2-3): DGGITQSPKYLFRKEGQNVTLSCEQNLNHDAMYWYRQDPGQGLRLIYYSQIVNDFQKGDIAEGYSVSREKKESFPLTVTSAQKNPTAFYLCASSIGPADTQYFGPGTRLTVL.

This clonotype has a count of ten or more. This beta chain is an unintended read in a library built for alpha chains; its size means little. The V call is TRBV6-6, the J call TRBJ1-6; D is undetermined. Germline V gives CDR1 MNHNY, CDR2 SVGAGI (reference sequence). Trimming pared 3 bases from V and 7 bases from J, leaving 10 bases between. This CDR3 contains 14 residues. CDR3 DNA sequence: TGTGCCAGCAGTTATCAGAGCCCGAATTCACCCCTCCACTTT. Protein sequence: CASSYQSPNSPLHF.

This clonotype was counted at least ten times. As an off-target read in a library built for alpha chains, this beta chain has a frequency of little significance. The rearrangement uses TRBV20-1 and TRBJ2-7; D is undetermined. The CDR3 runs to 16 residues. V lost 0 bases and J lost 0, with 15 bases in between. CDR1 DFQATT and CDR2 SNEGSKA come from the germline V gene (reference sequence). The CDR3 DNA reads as TGCAGTGCTAGAGATCCCACCCAGCCATTCTCCTACGAGCAGTACTTC. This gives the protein CSARDPTQPFSYEQYF.

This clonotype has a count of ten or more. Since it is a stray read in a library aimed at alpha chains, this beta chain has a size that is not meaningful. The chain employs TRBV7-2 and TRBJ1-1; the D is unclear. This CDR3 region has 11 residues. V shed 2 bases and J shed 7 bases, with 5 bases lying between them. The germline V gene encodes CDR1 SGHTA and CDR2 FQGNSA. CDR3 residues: CASSLLREAFF. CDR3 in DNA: TGTGCCAGCAGCTTATTACGTGAAGCTTTCTTT.

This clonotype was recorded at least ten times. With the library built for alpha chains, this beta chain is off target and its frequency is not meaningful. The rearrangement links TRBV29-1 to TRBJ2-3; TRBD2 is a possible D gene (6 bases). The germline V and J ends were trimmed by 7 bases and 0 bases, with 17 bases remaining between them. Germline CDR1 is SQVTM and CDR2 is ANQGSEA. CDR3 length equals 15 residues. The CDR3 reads CSGNSGRGSTDTQYF. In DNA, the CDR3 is TGCAGCGGTAACTCCGGACGGGGGAGCACAGATACGCAGTATTTT.

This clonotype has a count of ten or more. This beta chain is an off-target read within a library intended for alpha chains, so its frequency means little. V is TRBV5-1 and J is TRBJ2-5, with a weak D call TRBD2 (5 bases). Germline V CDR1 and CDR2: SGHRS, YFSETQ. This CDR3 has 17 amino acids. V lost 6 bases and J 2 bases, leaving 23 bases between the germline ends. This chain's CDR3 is CASIPAVGGGSQETQYF. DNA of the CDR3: TGCGCCAGCATCCCGGCCGTCGGCGGAGGATCTCAAGAGACCCAGTACTTC.

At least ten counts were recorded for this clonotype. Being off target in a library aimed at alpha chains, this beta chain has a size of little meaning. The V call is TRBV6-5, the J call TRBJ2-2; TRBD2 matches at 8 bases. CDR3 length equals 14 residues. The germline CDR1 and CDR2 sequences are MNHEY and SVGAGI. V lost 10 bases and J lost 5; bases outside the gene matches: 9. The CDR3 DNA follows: TGTGCCACCAGGATAGCGGGGCGAACCGGGGAGCTGTTTTTT. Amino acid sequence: CATRIAGRTGELFF.

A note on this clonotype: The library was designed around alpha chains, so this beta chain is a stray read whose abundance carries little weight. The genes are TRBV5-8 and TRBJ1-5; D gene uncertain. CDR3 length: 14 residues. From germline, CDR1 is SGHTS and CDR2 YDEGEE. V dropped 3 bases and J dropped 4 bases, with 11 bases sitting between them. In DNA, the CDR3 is TGTGCCAGCAGCTCCTGGGAGGCGAATCAGCCCCAGCATTTT. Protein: CASSSWEANQPQHF. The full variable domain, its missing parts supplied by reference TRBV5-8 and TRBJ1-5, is EAGVTQSPTHLIKTRGQQATLRCSPISGHTSVYWYQQALGLGLQFLLWYDEGEERNRGNFPPRFSGRQFPNYSSELNVNALELEDSALYLCASSSWEANQPQHFGDGTRLSIL.

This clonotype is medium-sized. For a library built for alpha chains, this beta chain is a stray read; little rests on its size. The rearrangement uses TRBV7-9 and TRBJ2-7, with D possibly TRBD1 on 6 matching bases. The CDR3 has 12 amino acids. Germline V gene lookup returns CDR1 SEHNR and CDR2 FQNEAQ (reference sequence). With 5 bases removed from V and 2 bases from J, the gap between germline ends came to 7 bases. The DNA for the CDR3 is TGTGCCAGCAGCCGGGACACCTACGAGCAGTACTTC. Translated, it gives CASSRDTYEQYF. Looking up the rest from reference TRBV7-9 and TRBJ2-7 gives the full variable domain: DTGVSQNPRHKITKRGQNVTFRCDPISEHNRLYWYRQTLGQGPEFLTYFQNEAQLEKSRLLSDRFSAERPKGSFSTLEIQRTEQGDSAMYLCASSRDTYEQYFGPGTRLTVT.

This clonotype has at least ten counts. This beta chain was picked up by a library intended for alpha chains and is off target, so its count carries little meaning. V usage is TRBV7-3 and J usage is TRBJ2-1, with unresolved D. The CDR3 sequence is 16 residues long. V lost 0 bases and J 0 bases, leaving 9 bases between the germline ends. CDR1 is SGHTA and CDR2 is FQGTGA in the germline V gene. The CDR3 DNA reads TGTGCCAGCAGCTTAACGGTAGGACCCTCCTACAATGAGCAGTTCTTC. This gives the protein CASSLTVGPSYNEQFF.

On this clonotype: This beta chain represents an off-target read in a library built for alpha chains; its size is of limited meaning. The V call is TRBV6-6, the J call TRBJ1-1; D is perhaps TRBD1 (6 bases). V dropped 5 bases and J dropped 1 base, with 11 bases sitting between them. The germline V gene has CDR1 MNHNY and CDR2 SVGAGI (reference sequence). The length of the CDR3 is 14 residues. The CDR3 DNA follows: TGTGCCAGCAGTATACAGGGCTCGAACACTGAAGCTTTCTTT. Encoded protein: CASSIQGSNTEAFF.

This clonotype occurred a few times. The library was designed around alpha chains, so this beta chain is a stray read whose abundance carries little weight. In nucleotides, the CDR3 is TGCAGCGTTGGAGACCAGGGCTGGCACACTGAAGCTTTCTTT. It translates to CSVGDQGWHTEAFF. The chain is built from TRBV29-1 and TRBJ1-1; D is perhaps TRBD1 (5 bases). V lost 4 bases to trimming and J lost 3 bases, with 15 bases between them. The germline V gene encodes CDR1 SQVTM and CDR2 ANQGSEA. The CDR3 totals 14 residues.

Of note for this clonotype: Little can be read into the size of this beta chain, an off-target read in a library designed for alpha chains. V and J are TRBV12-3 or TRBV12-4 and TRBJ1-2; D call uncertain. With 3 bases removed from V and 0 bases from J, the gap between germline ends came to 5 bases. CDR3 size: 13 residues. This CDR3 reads CASSFGPNYGYTF. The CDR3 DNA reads TGTGCCAGCAGTTTCGGGCCTAACTATGGCTACACCTTC.

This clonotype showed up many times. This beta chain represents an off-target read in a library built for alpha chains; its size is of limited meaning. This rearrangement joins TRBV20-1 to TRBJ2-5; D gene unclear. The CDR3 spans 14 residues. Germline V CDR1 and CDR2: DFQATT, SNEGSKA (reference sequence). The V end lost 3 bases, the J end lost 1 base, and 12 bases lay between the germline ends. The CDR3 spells CSASGRWVQETQYF. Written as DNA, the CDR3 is TGCAGTGCTAGCGGACGGTGGGTCCAAGAGACCCAGTACTTC.

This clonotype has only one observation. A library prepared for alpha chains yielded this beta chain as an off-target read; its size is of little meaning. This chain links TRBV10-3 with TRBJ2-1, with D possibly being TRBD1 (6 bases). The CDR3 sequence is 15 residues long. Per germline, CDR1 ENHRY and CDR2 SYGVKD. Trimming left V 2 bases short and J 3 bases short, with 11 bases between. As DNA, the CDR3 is TGTGCCATCAGTGAGGGACAGCCCAACTACAATGAGCAGTTCTTC. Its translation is CAISEGQPNYNEQFF.

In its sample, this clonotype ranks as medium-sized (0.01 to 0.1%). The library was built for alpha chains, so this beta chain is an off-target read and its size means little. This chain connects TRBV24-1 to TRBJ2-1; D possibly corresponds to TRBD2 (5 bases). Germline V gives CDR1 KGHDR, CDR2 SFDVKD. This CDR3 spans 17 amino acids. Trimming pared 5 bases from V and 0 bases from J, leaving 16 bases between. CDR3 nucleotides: TGTGCCACCAGTGGGGTTAGATCGGGAACCTCCTACAATGAGCAGTTCTTC. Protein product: CATSGVRSGTSYNEQFF.